The present entry profiles one T cell receptor beta chain with its context. Its specificity is not known. This sample was taken from a study of blood T cells in healthy people across ages. General study findings and limits: Roughly linear declines in TCR beta diversity per million T cells occurred with age. Long-lived donors had more naive CD4+ cells and higher diversity than aged donors.

Together with a sample-barcoded 5' primer, a J-beta primer mix was included in a second PCR lasting about 7 to 11 cycles. TCRdb ran MiXCR on the 5' RACE reads and lists one entry per CDR3 protein. The sample lists over 500,000 distinct CDR3 sequences, about 27% seen once, with approximately 3.6% in the top ten. Separately, the same data were catalogued under a study of T cells of mothers and their children.

Source material: blood. The receptor was isolated from a boy aged 2 to 9 in good health.

The CDR3 DNA is TGCGCCAGCAGCCCCCGGACAGGGTGGAGCACTGAAGCTTTCTTT. Translated: CASSPRTGWSTEAFF. V gene TRBV5-1 combines with J gene TRBJ1-1; TRBD1 agrees at 8 bases. The V gene's germline CDR1 is SGHRS and CDR2 YFSETQ. This CDR3 region has 15 residues. The trim removed 4 bases at V and 4 bases at J, leaving 9 bases unmatched.